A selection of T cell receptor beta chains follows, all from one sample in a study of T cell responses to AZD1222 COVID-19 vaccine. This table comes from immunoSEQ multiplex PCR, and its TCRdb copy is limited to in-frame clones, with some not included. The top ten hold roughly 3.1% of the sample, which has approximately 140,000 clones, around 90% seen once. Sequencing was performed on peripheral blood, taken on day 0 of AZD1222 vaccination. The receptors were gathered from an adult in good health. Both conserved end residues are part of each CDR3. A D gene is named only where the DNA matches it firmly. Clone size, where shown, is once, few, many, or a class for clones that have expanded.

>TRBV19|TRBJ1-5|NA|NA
TGTGCCAGTAGTATAGAAAGAGAAAATCAGCCCCAGCATTTT
CASSIERENQPQHF
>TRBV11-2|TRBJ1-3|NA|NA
TGTGCCAGCAGCTTAGAGGCAGGGAACCTCGACACCATATATTTT
CASSLEAGNLDTIYF
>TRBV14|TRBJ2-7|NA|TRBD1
TGTGCCAGCAGCCCAACGACAGGGTGGAACGAGCAGTACTTC
CASSPTTGWNEQYF
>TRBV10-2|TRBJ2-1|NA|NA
TGCGCCAGCAAAATCCCCGGGCCCCAAGCCCGGCAGTTCTTC
CASKIPGPQARQFF
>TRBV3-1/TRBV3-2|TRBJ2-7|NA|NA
TGTGCCAGCAGCCAAGCATACGAGCAGTACTTC
CASSQAYEQYF
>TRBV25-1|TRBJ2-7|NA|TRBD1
TGTGCCAGCAGTGGTTCCGGGACAGGGGCCGCATACTCCTACGAGCAGTACTTC
CASSGSGTGAAYSYEQYF
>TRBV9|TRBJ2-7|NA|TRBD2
TGTGCCAGCAGCGCGACTAGCGACGAGCAGTACTTC
CASSATSDEQYF
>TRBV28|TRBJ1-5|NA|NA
TGTGCCAGCAGTTCCGCAATCAATCAGCCCCAGCATTTT
CASSSAINQPQHF
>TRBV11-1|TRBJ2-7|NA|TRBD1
TGTGCCAGCAGCTTAGCCAGGGGGCTCTACGAGCAGTACTTC
CASSLARGLYEQYF
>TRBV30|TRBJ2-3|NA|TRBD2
TGTGCCTGGATTCCCTCTGCGGGAGTAGGTACAGATACGCAGTATTTT
CAWIPSAGVGTDTQYF
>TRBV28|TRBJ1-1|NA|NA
TGTGCCAGCAGTCCTGGAGGGAACACTGAAGCTTTCTTT
CASSPGGNTEAFF
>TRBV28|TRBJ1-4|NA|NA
TGTGCCAGCAGCGAGGGTCTCGGGGAAAAACTGTTTTTT
CASSEGLGEKLFF
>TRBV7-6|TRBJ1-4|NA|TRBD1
TGTGCCAGCAGCACCCTCAGGGGGTATACAACTAATGAAAAACTGTTTTTT
CASSTLRGYTTNEKLFF
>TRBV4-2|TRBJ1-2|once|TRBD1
TGTGCCAGCAGCCAAGATCTCCGGACAGGGGGGGGCTACACCTTC
CASSQDLRTGGGYTF
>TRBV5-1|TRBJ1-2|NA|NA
TGCGCCAGCAGATTCTCCGTGGTCAGAGATGGCTACACCTTC
CASRFSVVRDGYTF
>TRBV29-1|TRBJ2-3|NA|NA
TGCAGCGCCCGCCCGGTCGGTCGCAGCGATACGCAGTATTTT
CSARPVGRSDTQYF
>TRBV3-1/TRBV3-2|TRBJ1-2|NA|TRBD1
TGTGCCAGCAGCCAAGGAGAAGGGGGCTACTATGGCTACACCTTC
CASSQGEGGYYGYTF
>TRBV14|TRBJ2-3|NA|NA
TGTGCCAGCAGCCAGAGCTTGGCGGATACGCAGTATTTT
CASSQSLADTQYF
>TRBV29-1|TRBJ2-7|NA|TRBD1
TGCAGCGTTGAAGATCGGGACAGGGTACGCTACGAGCAGTACTTC
CSVEDRDRVRYEQYF
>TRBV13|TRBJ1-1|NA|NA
TGTGCCAGCAGCGGCGAGACAGGGAACACTGAAGCTTTCTTT
CASSGETGNTEAFF
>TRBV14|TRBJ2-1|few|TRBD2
TGTGCCAGCAGCCTCGGCCTAGCGGGAGTTGGCTACAATGAGCAGTTCTTC
CASSLGLAGVGYNEQFF
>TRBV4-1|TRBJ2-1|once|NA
TGCGCCAGCAGCCACGAGCTGGGGGAGCGTAGGAGCTCCTACAATGAGCAGTTCTTC
CASSHELGERRSSYNEQFF
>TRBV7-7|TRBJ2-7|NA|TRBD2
TGTGCCAGCAGCTTACTGGGTAGCGGGAGCTACGAGCAGTACTTC
CASSLLGSGSYEQYF
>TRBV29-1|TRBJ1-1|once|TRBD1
TGCAGCGCCGTGACAGGGGGCGGCACTGAAGCTTTCTTT
CSAVTGGGTEAFF
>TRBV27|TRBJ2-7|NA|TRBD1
TGTGCCAGCAGTGGGACAGGGGACGAGCAGTACTTC
CASSGTGDEQYF
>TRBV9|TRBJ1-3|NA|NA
TGTGCCAGCCGGAGTAGGGGGGAAGGAAACACCATATATTTT
CASRSRGEGNTIYF
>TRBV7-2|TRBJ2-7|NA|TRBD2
TGTGCCAGCAGCTTCGTAGCGGGAGCTACCTACGAGCAGTACTTC
CASSFVAGATYEQYF
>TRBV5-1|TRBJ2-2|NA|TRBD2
TGCGCCAGCAGACCAATGGGGGCTTCGCGGGAGGGCTACACAAACACCGGGGAGCTGTTTTTT
CASRPMGASREGYTNTGELFF
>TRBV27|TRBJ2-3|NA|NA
TGTGCCAGCAGCCGACCCGGGGGGCTCCGCACAGATACGCAGTATTTT
CASSRPGGLRTDTQYF
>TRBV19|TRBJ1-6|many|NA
TGTGCCAGTAGTCGATTCGCCAGTTATTCACCCCTCCACTTT
CASSRFASYSPLHF
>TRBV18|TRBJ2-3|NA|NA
TGTGCCAGCTCACCAGCTCGGGGCACAGATACGCAGTATTTT
CASSPARGTDTQYF
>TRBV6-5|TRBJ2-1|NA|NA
TGTGCCAGCAGTTACGGTCCAGATGAGCAGTTCTTC
CASSYGPDEQFF
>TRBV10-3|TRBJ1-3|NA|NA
TGTGCCATCATGGGAGCCGCCGACAAGGGTTTCTCTGGAAACACCATATATTTT
CAIMGAADKGFSGNTIYF
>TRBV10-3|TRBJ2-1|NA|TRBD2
TGTGCCATCAGAAGCGGGAGCCCCTACAATGAGCAGTTCTTC
CAIRSGSPYNEQFF
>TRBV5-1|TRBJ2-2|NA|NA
TGCGCCAGCAGCTTTATCTGGGAGGAGAACACCGGGGAGCTGTTTTTT
CASSFIWEENTGELFF
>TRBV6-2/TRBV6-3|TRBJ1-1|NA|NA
TGTGCCAGCAGTTACGGTCTTACTGAAGCTTTCTTT
CASSYGLTEAFF
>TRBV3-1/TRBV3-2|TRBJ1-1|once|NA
TGTGCCAGCAGCATAAATGGGGTCGGTAACACTGAAGCTTTCTTT
CASSINGVGNTEAFF
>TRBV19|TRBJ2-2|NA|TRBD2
TGTGCTTGTGGGACTAGCGGAAACACCGGGGAGCTGTTTTTT
CACGTSGNTGELFF
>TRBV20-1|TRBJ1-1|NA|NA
TGCAGTGCTCCGAGGCTCACTGAAGCTTTCTTT
CSAPRLTEAFF
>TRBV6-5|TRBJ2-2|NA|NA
TGTGCCAGCAGTCCTACACCCACCGGGGAGCTGTTTTTT
CASSPTPTGELFF
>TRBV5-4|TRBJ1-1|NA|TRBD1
TGTGCCAGCAGCCCTCCGACAGGGGGGGGCACTGAAGCTTTCTTT
CASSPPTGGGTEAFF
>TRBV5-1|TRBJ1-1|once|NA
TGCGCCAGCAGCTTGGCGCGGACGAACACTGAAGCTTTCTTT
CASSLARTNTEAFF
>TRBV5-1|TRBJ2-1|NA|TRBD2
TGCGCCAGCAGCTTGCTGGCGGGAGGGCCCCGCAATGAGCAGTTCTTC
CASSLLAGGPRNEQFF
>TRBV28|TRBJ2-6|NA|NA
TGTGCCAGCAGTATCACCGGGACGAGGACTGGGGCCAACGTCCTGACTTTC
CASSITGTRTGANVLTF